This entry lists 12 T cell receptor beta chains sequenced from one sample in a study of T cells in Graves' hyperthyroidism and ophthalmopathy. It was RNA transcripts that yielded the amplified TCR beta CDR3 regions. The HTBI primer set drove a first-round RT-PCR of the TCR CDR3. TCRdb reprocessed the multiplex PCR reads via MiXCR and lists one record per CDR3 protein. The sample has some 400,000 distinct CDR3 sequences; about 13% are singletons. Material: blood. The receptors come from a man aged 25 to 40 with Graves' hyperthyroidism that later progressed to Graves' ophthalmopathy.

A few counts support this clonotype. This chain joins TRBV20-1 and TRBJ2-4; TRBD1 aligns across 7 bases. The CDR3 is 19 amino acids. V gave up 4 bases and J gave up 1 base; unmatched junction bases: 19. Per germline, CDR1 DFQATT and CDR2 SNEGSKA (reference sequence). CDR3 residues: CSAKSAYGQVVWAKNIQYF. The CDR3 DNA sequence: TGCAGTGCTAAGTCAGCTTATGGACAGGTGGTTTGGGCCAAAAACATTCAGTACTTC.

This clonotype has ten or more counts. The chain has TRBV6-1 and TRBJ1-5; 7 positions agree with TRBD1. The CDR3 runs to 12 residues. Germline V CDR1 and CDR2: MNHNS, SASEGT. V lost 8 bases and J lost 5; bases outside the gene matches: 3. The CDR3: CASGTGDQPQHF. CDR3 nucleotide sequence: TGTGCCAGCGGAACAGGGGATCAGCCCCAGCATTTT.

The chain has TRBV12-3 or TRBV12-4 and TRBJ1-3, with D perhaps matching TRBD1 (6 bases). The CDR3 has 15 residues. Trimming removed 5 bases at V and 0 bases at J, with 11 bases between. The CDR3 coding sequence is TGTGCCAGCAGTCCCGGACAGCCCTCTGGAAACACCATATATTTT. Protein: CASSPGQPSGNTIYF.

There are many counts of this clonotype. The chain joins TRBV20-1 to TRBJ2-1; D possibly uses TRBD1 or TRBD2 (5 bases each). V was cut by 5 bases and J by 8 bases, with 22 bases left in between. The CDR3 sequence is 15 residues long. Germline lookup yields CDR1 DFQATT and CDR2 SNEGSKA (reference sequence). The CDR3 is CSAGTDGATGDEQFF. The DNA of the CDR3 is TGCAGTGCTGGGACCGACGGAGCTACAGGCGATGAGCAGTTCTTC.

The chain has TRBV19 and TRBJ2-2, with D perhaps matching TRBD2 (6 bases). Germline loops: CDR1 LNHDA, CDR2 SQIVND (reference sequence). CDR3 length: 15 amino acids. V was shortened by 5 bases and J by 1 base, with 11 bases between the two germline ends. The CDR3 reads CASSSGTLNTGELFF. Written as DNA, the CDR3 is TGTGCCAGTAGTTCAGGGACTTTGAACACCGGGGAGCTGTTTTTT.

Many counts were recorded for this clonotype. The genes are TRBV7-2 and TRBJ1-1, with D maybe TRBD1 (5 bases). The germline V gene encodes CDR1 SGHTA and CDR2 FQGNSA. The CDR3 consists of 15 residues. V was shortened by 7 bases and J by 1 base, with 16 bases between the two germline ends. The CDR3 loop is CASTLMGRRNTEAFF. CDR3 coding DNA: TGTGCCAGCACCCTAATGGGGCGCAGGAACACTGAAGCTTTCTTT.

This clonotype was detected ten times or more. This sequence joins TRBV11-2 and TRBJ2-7; a possible D gene is TRBD1 (7 bases). CDR1 SGHAT and CDR2 FQNNGV come from the germline V gene. The CDR3 extends over 13 amino acids. The V and J ends lost 5 bases and 2 bases respectively, with 10 bases between them. The CDR3 nucleotides read TGTGCCAGCAGCCCAGGGGGGACCTACGAGCAGTACTTC. Amino acids: CASSPGGTYEQYF.

This clonotype was counted a few times. The chain carries TRBV14 and TRBJ1-2; possibly TRBD1 for D (5 bases). This CDR3 spans 14 amino acids. Trimming cost V 4 bases and J 4 bases, with 13 bases left between them. Germline V gene sequence: CDR1 SGHDN, CDR2 FVKESK. The CDR3 protein is CASSLQGIGYGYTF. CDR3 DNA sequence: TGTGCCAGCAGCCTTCAGGGAATAGGCTATGGCTACACCTTC. Variable domain in full (rest from reference TRBV14 and TRBJ1-2): EAGVTQFPSHSVIEKGQTVTLRCDPISGHDNLYWYRRVMGKEIKFLLHFVKESKQDESGMPNNRFLAERTGGTYSTLKVQPAELEDSGVYFCASSLQGIGYGYTFGSGTRLTVV.

This clonotype was seen repeatedly, ten times or more. The genes are TRBV12-3 or TRBV12-4 and TRBJ2-7; TRBD2 matches at 9 bases. This CDR3 is built from 15 residues. J lost 2 bases, V lost 1 base, and 3 bases had no gene match. CDR3 loop: CASSLVAGDTYEQYF. In DNA, the CDR3 is TGTGCCAGCAGTTTAGTAGCGGGGGATACCTACGAGCAGTACTTC.

This clonotype came up a few times. The chain links TRBV5-5 to TRBJ2-3; 14 bases line up with TRBD2. The junction had 8 bases not matched to a gene; V was cut back by 5 bases and J by 6 bases. This CDR3 has 16 residues. Germline-derived CDR1 and CDR2 are SGHKS and YYEKEE (reference sequence). The CDR3 coding sequence is TGTGCCAGCAGTTACGGACTAGCGGGGGGTCCCGATACGCAGTATTTT. This translates into CASSYGLAGGPDTQYF. Full variable domain (rest looked up from reference TRBV5-5 and TRBJ2-3): DAGVTQSPTHLIKTRGQQVTLRCSPISGHKSVSWYQQVLGQGPQFIFQYYEKEERGRGNFPDRFSARQFPNYSSELNVNALLLGDSALYLCASSYGLAGGPDTQYFGPGTRLTVL.

This clonotype was picked up a small number of times. The V call is TRBV29-1, the J call TRBJ2-1; 15 nucleotides agree with TRBD2. Germline V gives CDR1 SQVTM, CDR2 ANQGSEA. The CDR3 loop spans 17 amino acids. V lost 1 base and J lost 8; bases outside the gene matches: 9. The CDR3 DNA reads TGCAGCGTTGAAGTCCGGACTAGCGGGGGGGCCTTAGATGAGCAGTTCTTC. Its translation is CSVEVRTSGGALDEQFF.

This clonotype was seen a handful of times. The chain recombines TRBV20-1 with TRBJ2-3; no clear D gene. Per germline, CDR1 DFQATT and CDR2 SNEGSKA (reference sequence). The CDR3 sequence is 14 residues long. Trimming took 2 bases from V and 0 from J, leaving 9 bases between them. The CDR3 sequence is CSARFPASTDTQYF. CDR3 coding DNA: TGCAGTGCTAGATTTCCAGCTAGCACAGATACGCAGTATTTT.